Following are 10 T cell receptor beta chains from one sample sequenced in a study of shared clonotypes between healthy human individuals. TCRdb's copy holds only in-frame clones and misses some; the assay was immunoSEQ multiplex PCR. The table records roughly 500,000 clones, 79% of them present only once. The sequenced sample consisted of PBMCs. These receptors came from a woman aged 40 to 49 in good health. Some clones in this sample may be carry-over from other donors' samples.

CDR3 nucleotides: TGTGCCAGCAGCGCGAGCGGGCTGGTACAAGAGACCCAGTACTTC. The encoded protein is CASSASGLVQETQYF. This chain uses TRBV6-4 with TRBJ2-5; perhaps TRBD2 as D (6 bases). CDR3 size: 15 residues. Germline CDR1 and CDR2: MRHNA and SNTAGT. Trimming stripped 6 bases from V and 2 bases from J, with 16 bases between.

Written as DNA, the CDR3 is TGTGCCAGCAAACAGGGGGCGGGCGGGGAGCTGTTTTTT. Translating gives CASKQGAGGELFF. The chain carries TRBV28 and TRBJ2-2, with 9 bases that match TRBD1. The CDR3 is 13 amino acids. J lost 7 bases, V lost 7 bases, and 4 bases had no gene match. Germline loops: CDR1 MDHEN, CDR2 SYDVKM.

This rearrangement joins TRBV7-8 to TRBJ2-5, with 9 bases aligning to TRBD1. V trimming: 6 bases; J trimming: 4 bases; junction bases outside the gene matches: 12. CDR3 length: 16 amino acids. Germline CDR1 reads SGHVS; CDR2 reads FQNEAQ. The CDR3 DNA reads as TGTGCCAGCAGTACGGGCGGGGACAGGGTGCGAGAGACCCAGTACTTC. This sequence encodes CASSTGGDRVRETQYF.

This rearrangement joins TRBV6-4 to TRBJ2-3, with D maybe TRBD2 (6 bases). CDR3 length: 16 amino acids. The ends were cut back, 2 bases at V and 0 bases at J, with 12 bases in the middle. The germline CDR1 and CDR2 sequences are MRHNA and SNTAGT. The CDR3 loop is CASSDTAGSSTDTQYF. The CDR3 nucleotides read TGTGCCAGCAGTGACACGGCGGGGAGTAGCACAGATACGCAGTATTTT.

This chain links TRBV6-5 with TRBJ1-1, with 8 nucleotides matching TRBD1. V trimming: 6 bases; J trimming: 6 bases; junction bases outside the gene matches: 12. The CDR3 extends over 15 amino acids. Germline CDR1 reads MNHEY; CDR2 reads SVGAGI. DNA for the CDR3: TGTGCCAGCAGCTCCCCACGACAGGGGAATGCTGAAGCTTTCTTT. It encodes CASSSPRQGNAEAFF.

The V and J genes are TRBV9 and TRBJ2-5, with 10 bases fitting TRBD2. Looked up from germline, CDR1 is SGDLS and CDR2 is YYNGEE. The CDR3 consists of 14 residues. The J segment lost 6 bases and the V segment lost 3 bases, leaving 5 bases of the junction unmatched. The CDR3 reads CASSGGLAEQTQYF. The CDR3 DNA reads as TGTGCCAGCAGCGGTGGACTAGCGGAACAGACCCAGTACTTC.

The genes are TRBV6-6 and TRBJ2-1, with D unresolved. The ends were cut back, 0 bases at V and 6 bases at J, with 3 bases in the middle. The CDR3 contains 12 residues. Germline V gene lookup returns CDR1 MNHNY and CDR2 SVGAGI (reference sequence). The CDR3: CASSYSGNEQFF. As DNA, the CDR3 is TGTGCCAGCAGTTACTCGGGCAATGAGCAGTTCTTC.

This chain links TRBV11-1 with TRBJ2-3; TRBD1 matches 9 bases. CDR1 SGHAT and CDR2 FQDESV come from the germline V gene (reference sequence). This CDR3 has 15 residues. Trimming took 5 bases from V and 2 from J; bases not matched to a gene: 5. The CDR3 protein is CASSAGTGNTDTQYF. DNA for the CDR3: TGTGCCAGCAGCGCCGGGACAGGGAACACAGATACGCAGTATTTT. Full variable domain (outside the CDR3, taken from reference TRBV11-1 and TRBJ2-3): EAEVAQSPRYKITEKSQAVAFWCDPISGHATLYWYRQILGQGPELLVQFQDESVVDDSQLPKDRFSAERLKGVDSTLKIQPAELGDSAMYLCASSAGTGNTDTQYFGPGTRLTVL.

The V call is TRBV4-1, the J call TRBJ2-1, with 7 nucleotides matching TRBD2. Germline V gene sequence: CDR1 MGHRA, CDR2 YSYEKL. The ends lost 0 bases at V and 1 base at J; junction bases unmatched: 0. This CDR3 comprises 15 residues. CDR3 sequence: CASSQEGGSYNEQFF. As DNA, the CDR3 is TGCGCCAGCAGCCAAGAGGGGGGGTCCTACAATGAGCAGTTCTTC.

The chain couples TRBV7-9 to TRBJ2-3; 7 bases line up with TRBD2. The CDR3 is made up of 13 amino acids. V lost 5 bases to trimming and J lost 4 bases; unmatched junction nucleotides: 3. Germline CDR1 and CDR2: SEHNR and FQNEAQ (reference sequence). CDR3 bases: TGTGCCAGCAGCGGAAGCGGGGCAGATACGCAGTATTTT. As protein: CASSGSGADTQYF.